This T cell receptor beta chain was captured in a study of blood T cells in healthy people across ages. Study observations and caveats: Whereas aged donors had fewer naive CD4+ cells, long-lived donors had more of them and higher diversity. Strong correlation was found linking TCR beta diversity to naive T cell percentage.

This CDR3 comprises 15 residues. The V gene lost 7 bases and the J gene lost 2 bases, with 12 bases spanning the gap. Turning to this clonotype: Its specificity is not known.

Approximately 9.6 milliliters of peripheral blood were drawn from each donor into EDTA-treated tubes. Each sample had at least 6.5 million PBMCs isolated. A second PCR, run for 7 to 11 cycles, used a sample-barcoded 5' primer plus a J-beta primer mix. MiXCR, run by TCRdb on the 5' RACE reads, gives a single entry per CDR3 protein. The repertoire holds roughly 730,000 distinct CDR3 sequences, with approximately 53% as singletons. The chain joins TRBV12-3 or TRBV12-4 to TRBJ2-6; D is uncertain. The clonotype comes from a man in his forties or fifties in good health. The sample taken for sequencing was blood. The CDR3 region is CASNPPVTGANVLTF. DNA for the CDR3: TGTGCCAGCAACCCTCCGGTTACTGGGGCCAACGTCCTGACTTTC.